The rows below give T cell receptor beta chains drawn from one sample of a study of metastatic and nonmetastatic thyroid tumors. Using MiXCR, TCRdb re-called clones from the PCR reads. Found here are about 19,000 clones, roughly a third of them singletons; the top ten hold over 25%. Sequences were obtained from tumor tissue. These receptors came from a female donor with papillary thyroid cancer or a benign thyroid nodule (not recorded which). Some clones in this sample may be carry-over from other donors' samples. Both conserved end residues are part of each CDR3.

J | V | CDR3
TRBJ2-1 | TRBV20-1 | CSARSPGTSGGADNEQFF
TRBJ1-2 | TRBV5-5 | CASSLGGGANYGYTF
TRBJ2-5 | TRBV28 | CASRLPQGVGETQYF
TRBJ2-7 | TRBV7-2 | CASSLEGGSQYF
TRBJ2-2 | TRBV9 | CASSVTRTGLNTGELFF
TRBJ1-6 | TRBV11-2 | CASSLGQGASPLHF
TRBJ1-6 | TRBV7-2 | CASSSTGGNSPLHF
TRBJ2-7 | TRBV7-9 | CASSFRGQGLYEQYF
TRBJ2-7 | TRBV4-1 | CASSQDQGSGRSHEQYF
TRBJ1-2 | TRBV6-6 | CASSYSNAPGDYGYTF
TRBJ2-2 | TRBV11-3 | CASSLGIGRTALFTGELFF
TRBJ2-1 | TRBV11-1 | CASSLNIETPQFF
TRBJ2-7 | TRBV6-1 | CASRGRREYEQYF
TRBJ2-7 | TRBV3-1 | CASSQPPGTGAEQYF
TRBJ2-1 | TRBV7-2 | CASSLSQNNEQFF
TRBJ2-2 | TRBV6-1 | CASRTLGGETGELFF
TRBJ2-3 | TRBV12-3/TRBV12-4 | CASLRAGETDTQYF
TRBJ1-6 | TRBV12-5 | CASGFGTGGNSPLHF
TRBJ1-6 | TRBV28 | CASSLGGSYSPLHF
TRBJ1-6 | TRBV7-9 | CASSRTGVYSPLHF
TRBJ2-7 | TRBV7-2 | CASSPGPYYEQYF
TRBJ2-1 | TRBV12-3/TRBV12-4 | CASSLRQGAGEQFF
TRBJ1-5 | TRBV19 | CASTADRGADQPQHF
TRBJ1-5 | TRBV12-3/TRBV12-4 | CASSLLRDQPQHF
TRBJ2-7 | TRBV10-1 | CASSGRSYEQYF
TRBJ2-3 | TRBV12-3/TRBV12-4 | CASSSLFPSRGGPDTQYF
TRBJ2-2 | TRBV11-2 | CASSPTSGGAAGELFF
TRBJ1-1 | TRBV15 | CATSRGGATEAFF
TRBJ2-7 | TRBV28 | CASKVTISLNEQYF
TRBJ1-1 | TRBV6-2/TRBV6-3 | CASSLYMNTEAFF
TRBJ2-1 | TRBV20-1 | CSASDRDDEQFF
TRBJ2-7 | TRBV28 | CASGTGTPRPEQYF
TRBJ2-1 | TRBV19 | CASTQGLEYNEQFF
TRBJ1-2 | TRBV15 | CAASRDQGQVGYTF
TRBJ2-2 | TRBV6-1 | CATTRVAGELFF
TRBJ1-4 | TRBV12-3/TRBV12-4 | CASSFGQRDEKLFF